This entry concerns a single TCR beta chain. Original handling: Reference gene primers were amplified, and this amplification served to estimate nucleated cell counts. The data were produced by immunoSEQ multiplex PCR, yet TCRdb's version contains in-frame clones alone and is incomplete. V and J calls and clone size follow that table, whereas D and trimming were derived from the DNA. The table records approximately 99,000 clones, less than 90% of them present only once. This entry comes from a study of blood T cell repertoires in COVID-19. Overall study: COVID-19 samples from acute and convalescent phases originated in the United States, Italy and Spain. The analysed material was cDNA or gDNA that came from T cells, B-cell-depleted T cells, or PBMCs.

The CDR3 consists of 17 residues. V was clipped by 0 bases and J by 5 bases, with 17 bases between them. In germline, CDR1 is LGHNA, CDR2 YSLEER. The sample consisted of peripheral blood. The V and J genes are TRBV4-3 and TRBJ2-1; D possibly corresponds to TRBD2 (7 bases). The sequence derives from a man aged 65-85 years with active or convalescent COVID-19. CDR3 nucleotide sequence: TGCGCCAGCAGCCAAGATGTTGCCAGGGAGGGGGACAATGAGCAGTTCTTC. It codes for CASSQDVAREGDNEQFF.